This is a list of T cell receptor beta chains from one sample in a study of graft-versus-host responses after intestinal transplantation. These receptors are not linked to any known antigen. Sequencing used immunoSEQ multiplex PCR; TCRdb keeps in-frame clones, though not all of them. The sample holds around 100,000 clones; roughly 84% are singletons and the top ten take over 0.75%. This material consisted of unstimulated CD4+ T cells sorted from spleen or lymph node cells, taken before transplant. All receptors derive from a human donor who was the organ donor for an intestinal transplant. CDR3s include the opening cysteine and the closing phenylalanine or tryptophan. D genes are given only for firm matches. Not every row has a clone size; where given, it reads once, few, many or a size class.

d_gene: -; v_gene: TRBV12-5; j_gene: TRBJ1-2; abundance: -; CDR3aa: CASGLVPPQGLYYGYTF; CDR3nt: TGTGCTAGTGGTTTGGTACCCCCCCAAGGGCTTTACTATGGCTACACCTTC
d_gene: -; v_gene: TRBV27; j_gene: TRBJ1-1; abundance: -; CDR3aa: CASSLISGWQNTEAFF; CDR3nt: TGTGCCAGCAGTTTAATCTCGGGTTGGCAGAACACTGAAGCTTTCTTT
d_gene: -; v_gene: TRBV7-3; j_gene: TRBJ1-3; abundance: -; CDR3aa: CASSLIRTSSGNTIYF; CDR3nt: TGTGCCAGCAGCTTAATTCGTACCAGCTCTGGAAACACCATATATTTT
d_gene: -; v_gene: TRBV19; j_gene: TRBJ1-2; abundance: -; CDR3aa: CASSIASAALYGYTF; CDR3nt: TGTGCCAGTAGTATCGCGTCGGCAGCACTCTATGGCTACACCTTC
d_gene: TRBD2; v_gene: TRBV7-3; j_gene: TRBJ2-1; abundance: -; CDR3aa: CASSARTSVLYNEQFF; CDR3nt: TGTGCCAGCAGCGCCAGGACTAGCGTTTTGTACAATGAGCAGTTCTTC
d_gene: -; v_gene: TRBV7-2; j_gene: TRBJ1-6; abundance: -; CDR3aa: CASSLVGSGPNSPLHF; CDR3nt: TGTGCCAGCAGCTTAGTGGGTTCAGGCCCGAATTCACCCCTCCACTTT
d_gene: -; v_gene: TRBV7-9; j_gene: TRBJ2-2; abundance: -; CDR3aa: CASRRNTGELFF; CDR3nt: TGTGCCAGCAGGAGGAACACCGGGGAGCTGTTTTTT
d_gene: -; v_gene: TRBV7-3; j_gene: TRBJ2-3; abundance: -; CDR3aa: CASSFSRTDTQYF; CDR3nt: TGTGCCAGCAGCTTTTCACGCACAGATACGCAGTATTTT
d_gene: -; v_gene: TRBV6-6; j_gene: TRBJ1-5; abundance: -; CDR3aa: CASLGAGYQPQHF; CDR3nt: TGTGCCAGTCTGGGGGCAGGGTATCAGCCCCAGCATTTT
d_gene: TRBD2; v_gene: TRBV6-5; j_gene: TRBJ2-5; abundance: -; CDR3aa: CASSSGGGETQYF; CDR3nt: TGTGCCAGCAGTAGCGGGGGGGGAGAGACCCAGTACTTC
d_gene: TRBD1; v_gene: TRBV28; j_gene: TRBJ1-3; abundance: -; CDR3aa: CASSPFPGQGRNTIYF; CDR3nt: TGTGCCAGCAGTCCATTCCCGGGACAGGGGAGAAACACCATATATTTT
d_gene: -; v_gene: TRBV14; j_gene: TRBJ2-2; abundance: few; CDR3aa: CASSPYLGIGAGELFF; CDR3nt: TGTGCCAGCAGCCCATATTTGGGGATAGGTGCCGGGGAGCTGTTTTTT
d_gene: -; v_gene: TRBV30; j_gene: TRBJ2-3; abundance: -; CDR3aa: CAWSAWTAVSTDTQYF; CDR3nt: TGTGCCTGGAGTGCATGGACGGCGGTTAGCACAGATACGCAGTATTTT
d_gene: -; v_gene: TRBV28; j_gene: TRBJ1-2; abundance: -; CDR3aa: CASSTGRVISYYGYTF; CDR3nt: TGTGCCAGCTCCACAGGCAGGGTAATATCTTACTATGGCTACACCTTC
d_gene: -; v_gene: TRBV29-1; j_gene: TRBJ2-3; abundance: -; CDR3aa: CSVPAQGNTDTQYF; CDR3nt: TGCAGCGTTCCCGCCCAGGGGAACACAGATACGCAGTATTTT
d_gene: -; v_gene: TRBV7-2; j_gene: TRBJ2-5; abundance: -; CDR3aa: CASSFQETQYF; CDR3nt: TGTGCCAGCAGCTTCCAAGAGACCCAGTACTTC
d_gene: -; v_gene: TRBV18; j_gene: TRBJ2-7; abundance: few; CDR3aa: CASSPPGAYEQYF; CDR3nt: TGTGCCAGCTCACCACCAGGAGCCTACGAGCAGTACTTC
d_gene: TRBD2; v_gene: TRBV7-3; j_gene: TRBJ2-5; abundance: -; CDR3aa: CASSPGLAGTQETQYF; CDR3nt: TGTGCCAGCAGCCCCGGACTAGCGGGGACTCAAGAGACCCAGTACTTC
d_gene: -; v_gene: TRBV5-1; j_gene: TRBJ2-7; abundance: -; CDR3aa: CASSLGQATSYEQYF; CDR3nt: TGCGCCAGCAGCTTGGGTCAGGCTACCTCCTACGAGCAGTACTTC
d_gene: -; v_gene: TRBV11-3; j_gene: TRBJ2-5; abundance: -; CDR3aa: CASSYLNGETQYF; CDR3nt: TGTGCCAGCAGCTATCTGAATGGGGAGACCCAGTACTTC
d_gene: -; v_gene: TRBV30; j_gene: TRBJ1-2; abundance: -; CDR3aa: CAWVRNEGSFYGYTF; CDR3nt: TGTGCCTGGGTTCGCAACGAGGGCTCCTTCTATGGCTACACCTTC
d_gene: -; v_gene: TRBV6-5; j_gene: TRBJ1-3; abundance: -; CDR3aa: CASRERASSGNTIYF; CDR3nt: TGTGCCAGCAGAGAACGGGCGAGCTCTGGAAACACCATATATTTT
d_gene: -; v_gene: TRBV2; j_gene: TRBJ2-6; abundance: once; CDR3aa: CASILGGTGANVLTF; CDR3nt: -
d_gene: -; v_gene: TRBV30; j_gene: TRBJ1-4; abundance: once; CDR3aa: CAWSLRGEKLFF; CDR3nt: TGTGCCTGGAGCCTCAGGGGTGAAAAACTGTTTTTT
d_gene: -; v_gene: TRBV5-3; j_gene: TRBJ2-7; abundance: -; CDR3aa: CAEPPREDRSYEQYF; CDR3nt: TGTGCCGAACCTCCCAGGGAGGACAGGTCCTACGAGCAGTACTTC
d_gene: -; v_gene: TRBV4-2; j_gene: TRBJ2-5; abundance: once; CDR3aa: CASSQAQPWRGYQETQYF; CDR3nt: TGTGCCAGCAGCCAAGCCCAGCCCTGGCGGGGCTACCAAGAGACCCAGTACTTC
d_gene: -; v_gene: TRBV19; j_gene: TRBJ2-7; abundance: -; CDR3aa: CASSTTLGQILNPYEQYF; CDR3nt: TGTGCCAGTAGCACTACGCTAGGACAGATCCTAAACCCCTACGAGCAGTACTTC
d_gene: -; v_gene: TRBV7-2; j_gene: TRBJ2-2; abundance: -; CDR3aa: CASSPYLTTGELFF; CDR3nt: TGTGCCAGCAGCCCTTACTTGACCACCGGGGAGCTGTTTTTT
d_gene: TRBD2; v_gene: TRBV5-4; j_gene: TRBJ2-3; abundance: -; CDR3aa: CASSLGVGLAATDTQYF; CDR3nt: TGTGCCAGCAGCTTGGGGGTAGGGCTAGCGGCAACAGATACGCAGTATTTT
d_gene: TRBD1; v_gene: TRBV19; j_gene: TRBJ1-5; abundance: -; CDR3aa: CASSPAGTGPLWPQHF; CDR3nt: TGTGCCAGTAGTCCCGCCGGGACAGGGCCTTTGTGGCCCCAGCATTTT
d_gene: -; v_gene: TRBV7-2; j_gene: TRBJ1-5; abundance: few; CDR3aa: CASSLVKGNQPQHF; CDR3nt: TGTGCCAGCAGCTTAGTGAAGGGTAATCAGCCCCAGCATTTT
d_gene: TRBD1; v_gene: TRBV14; j_gene: TRBJ1-2; abundance: -; CDR3aa: CASSQRDRSNYGYTF; CDR3nt: TGTGCCAGCAGCCAAAGGGACAGGTCGAACTATGGCTACACCTTC
d_gene: TRBD1; v_gene: TRBV4-1; j_gene: TRBJ1-6; abundance: once; CDR3aa: CASTQGDRDNSPLHF; CDR3nt: TGCGCCAGCACCCAAGGGGACAGAGATAATTCACCCCTCCACTTT
d_gene: -; v_gene: TRBV28; j_gene: TRBJ2-5; abundance: -; CDR3aa: CASSSFKETQYF; CDR3nt: TGTGCCAGCAGTTCATTCAAAGAGACCCAGTACTTC
d_gene: TRBD2; v_gene: TRBV6-4; j_gene: TRBJ2-3; abundance: -; CDR3aa: CASSEAGGTDTQYF; CDR3nt: TGTGCCAGCAGTGAAGCGGGGGGCACAGATACGCAGTATTTT
d_gene: -; v_gene: TRBV28; j_gene: TRBJ2-6; abundance: -; CDR3aa: CASRGGRLFSSGANVLTF; CDR3nt: TGTGCCAGCAGGGGGGGGCGCCTGTTTAGCTCTGGGGCCAACGTCCTGACTTTC
d_gene: -; v_gene: TRBV7-6; j_gene: TRBJ2-1; abundance: -; CDR3aa: CASSSPTGTKYNEQFF; CDR3nt: TGTGCCAGCAGCTCTCCTACAGGGACCAAGTACAATGAGCAGTTCTTC
d_gene: -; v_gene: TRBV2; j_gene: TRBJ1-5; abundance: -; CDR3aa: CASSEWEDSNQPQHF; CDR3nt: TGTGCCAGCAGTGAATGGGAGGATAGCAATCAGCCCCAGCATTTT
d_gene: -; v_gene: TRBV19; j_gene: TRBJ1-2; abundance: few; CDR3aa: CATNSGRMGYGYTF; CDR3nt: TGTGCCACCAATTCCGGGCGGATGGGGTATGGCTACACCTTC
d_gene: TRBD2; v_gene: TRBV19; j_gene: TRBJ2-5; abundance: -; CDR3aa: CASSAGTSGVETQYF; CDR3nt: TGTGCCAGTAGTGCCGGGACTAGCGGGGTAGAGACCCAGTACTTC
d_gene: TRBD2; v_gene: TRBV7-9; j_gene: TRBJ2-5; abundance: few; CDR3aa: CASSPRASGAEETQYF; CDR3nt: TGTGCCAGCAGCCCGCGGGCTAGCGGGGCTGAAGAGACCCAGTACTTC
d_gene: -; v_gene: TRBV7-2; j_gene: TRBJ2-1; abundance: once; CDR3aa: CASNEGVVSSYNEQFF; CDR3nt: TGTGCCAGCAACGAGGGGGTGGTAAGCTCCTACAATGAGCAGTTCTTC
d_gene: TRBD2; v_gene: TRBV14; j_gene: TRBJ2-7; abundance: few; CDR3aa: CASSQLRAGEQYF; CDR3nt: TGTGCCAGCAGCCAATTAAGAGCGGGGGAGCAGTACTTC
d_gene: TRBD2; v_gene: TRBV18; j_gene: TRBJ2-7; abundance: -; CDR3aa: CASSPLPYASGGAHEQYF; CDR3nt: TGTGCCAGCTCACCACTTCCTTACGCTAGCGGGGGGGCCCACGAGCAGTACTTC
d_gene: -; v_gene: TRBV11-2; j_gene: TRBJ1-5; abundance: -; CDR3aa: CASSLRPGGNQPQHF; CDR3nt: TGTGCCAGCAGCTTACGGCCAGGGGGCAATCAGCCCCAGCATTTT
d_gene: TRBD1; v_gene: TRBV19; j_gene: TRBJ1-2; abundance: -; CDR3aa: CASSIGDRVNYGYTF; CDR3nt: TGTGCCAGTAGTATAGGGGACAGAGTTAACTATGGCTACACCTTC
d_gene: TRBD1; v_gene: TRBV11-2; j_gene: TRBJ1-2; abundance: -; CDR3aa: CASSSGQGTIYGYTF; CDR3nt: TGTGCCAGCAGCTCGGGACAGGGGACTATCTATGGCTACACCTTC
d_gene: -; v_gene: TRBV28; j_gene: TRBJ2-7; abundance: -; CDR3aa: CASSRLGSSYEQYF; CDR3nt: TGTGCCAGCAGTCGACTAGGTTCGTCCTACGAGCAGTACTTC
d_gene: -; v_gene: TRBV28; j_gene: TRBJ1-2; abundance: -; CDR3aa: CASSFSGGYGYTF; CDR3nt: TGTGCCAGCAGTTTTAGTGGAGGGTATGGCTACACCTTC
d_gene: -; v_gene: TRBV7-2; j_gene: TRBJ1-2; abundance: -; CDR3aa: CASSLGGRELYGYTF; CDR3nt: TGTGCCAGCAGCTTAGGGGGGAGGGAACTCTATGGCTACACCTTC
d_gene: TRBD1; v_gene: TRBV7-9; j_gene: TRBJ1-1; abundance: -; CDR3aa: CASRTTGANTEAFF; CDR3nt: TGTGCCAGCAGGACAACAGGGGCAAACACTGAAGCTTTCTTT
d_gene: -; v_gene: TRBV6-1; j_gene: TRBJ2-3; abundance: once; CDR3aa: CASSERGVRDTQYF; CDR3nt: TGTGCCAGCAGTGAAAGGGGGGTCAGAGATACGCAGTATTTT
d_gene: TRBD1; v_gene: TRBV10-3; j_gene: TRBJ1-6; abundance: -; CDR3aa: CATRDRVIVPGNSPLHF; CDR3nt: TGTGCCACCCGGGACAGGGTGATAGTCCCCGGGAATTCACCCCTCCACTTT
d_gene: TRBD1; v_gene: TRBV27; j_gene: TRBJ1-2; abundance: -; CDR3aa: CASSSGQGVNYGYTF; CDR3nt: TGTGCCAGCAGTTCCGGACAGGGGGTTAACTATGGCTACACCTTC
d_gene: -; v_gene: TRBV29-1; j_gene: TRBJ1-1; abundance: -; CDR3aa: CSVLRIFGDEAFF; CDR3nt: TGCAGCGTACTGAGAATCTTCGGGGATGAAGCTTTCTTT